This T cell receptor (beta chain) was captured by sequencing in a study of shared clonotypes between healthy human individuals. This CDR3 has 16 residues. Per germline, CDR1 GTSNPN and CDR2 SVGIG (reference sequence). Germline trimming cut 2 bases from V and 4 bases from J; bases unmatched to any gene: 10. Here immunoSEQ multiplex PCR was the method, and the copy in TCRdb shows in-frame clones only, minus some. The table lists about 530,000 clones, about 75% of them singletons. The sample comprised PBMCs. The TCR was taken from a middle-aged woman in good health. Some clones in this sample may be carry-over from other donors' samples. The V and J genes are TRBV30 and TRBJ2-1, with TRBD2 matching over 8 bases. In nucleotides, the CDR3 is TGTGCCTGGAGTCTCGGGAGGGCCTTCGGATACAATGAGCAGTTCTTC. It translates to CAWSLGRAFGYNEQFF.